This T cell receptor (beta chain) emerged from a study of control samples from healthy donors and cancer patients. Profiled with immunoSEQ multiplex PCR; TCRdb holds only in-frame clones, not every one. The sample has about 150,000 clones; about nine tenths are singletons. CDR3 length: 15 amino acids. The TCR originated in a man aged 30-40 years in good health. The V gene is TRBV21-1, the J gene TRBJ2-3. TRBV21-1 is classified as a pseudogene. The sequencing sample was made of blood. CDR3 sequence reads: CASSKGTTAGDTQYF. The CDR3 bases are TGTGCCAGCAGCAAAGGGACGACGGCCGGGGATACGCAGTATTTT.